A single sample is the source of the 23 T cell receptor beta chains below, sequenced in a study of blood T cell repertoires in COVID-19. Some clones are missing from TCRdb's copy, which holds only in-frame ones; the method was immunoSEQ multiplex PCR. The sample includes more than 150,000 clones, 82% of them seen just once. The material sequenced was peripheral blood. These TCRs come from a woman aged 25 to 45 with acute or convalescent COVID-19.

This clone was seen only a few times. The rearrangement joins TRBV9 to TRBJ2-1; the match to TRBD2 covers 13 bases. This CDR3 has 16 residues. V lost 3 bases, J lost 4 bases, and 4 bases stayed unmatched. Germline CDR1 SGDLS, CDR2 YYNGEE. CDR3 coding DNA: TGTGCCAGCAGCGCCCGACTAGCGGGGGGATACAATGAGCAGTTCTTC. Translating it yields CASSARLAGGYNEQFF. The full variable domain, in which reference TRBV9 and TRBJ2-1 provide the parts outside the CDR3, is DSGVTQTPKHLITATGQRVTLRCSPRSGDLSVYWYQQSLDQGLQFLIQYYNGEERAKGNILERFSAQQFPDLHSELNLSSLELGDSALYFCASSARLAGGYNEQFFGPGTRLTVL.

The gene calls are TRBV28 and TRBJ1-2; D remains ambiguous. There are 15 residues in the CDR3. The germline CDR1 and CDR2 sequences are MDHEN and SYDVKM. V was clipped by 3 bases and J by 0 bases, with 11 bases between them. The CDR3 nucleotides read TGTGCCAGCAGTTTGACCGGGATTTCTAACTATGGCTACACCTTC. Residues: CASSLTGISNYGYTF.

This clone has a single count. The chain recombines TRBV11-3 with TRBJ2-7, with 7 bases matching TRBD2. This CDR3 has 14 amino acids. The junction had 13 bases not matched to a gene; V was cut back by 5 bases and J by 9 bases. CDR1 is SGHNT, CDR2 YENEEA, per germline. The CDR3 DNA reads as TGTGCCAGCAGCGGGAGCGGGACCTCAACGTTGCAGTACTTC. Its protein is CASSGSGTSTLQYF.

The chain couples TRBV6-5 to TRBJ1-5, with 7 bases matching TRBD1. The germline gives CDR1 MNHEY, CDR2 SVGAGI. This CDR3 has 14 amino acids. The junction had 5 bases not matched to a gene; V was cut back by 6 bases and J by 3 bases. The CDR3 spells CASRPGQANQPQHF. The CDR3 nucleotides are TGTGCCAGCAGACCCGGACAGGCCAATCAGCCCCAGCATTTT.

This chain links TRBV10-1 with TRBJ2-5, with a possible D match to TRBD2 (6 bases). Deletions cut 3 bases from V and 2 bases from J, with 16 bases between. CDR3 length equals 16 residues. CDR1 is WNHNN and CDR2 is SYGVQD in the germline V gene (reference sequence). CDR3 bases: TGCGCCAGCAGTGAAGGGATATTAGCGGCACAAGAGACCCAGTACTTC. Protein product: CASSEGILAAQETQYF.

The chain carries TRBV5-4 and TRBJ1-1, with TRBD1 as a possible D gene (5 bases). Trimming shortened V by 5 bases and J by 6 bases, and 17 bases separated the two germline ends. The length of the CDR3 is 14 residues. Per the germline V gene, CDR1 is SGHNT and CDR2 is YYREEE (reference sequence). The DNA of the CDR3 is TGTGCCAGCAGACCTCTCCAGGGTAGCCCTGAAGCTTTCTTT. Translated, it gives CASRPLQGSPEAFF.

The CDR3 DNA reads as TGTGCCAGCAGCTTAGGAGCTGGAAACACCATATATTTT. Translation gives CASSLGAGNTIYF. This chain connects TRBV7-2 to TRBJ1-3, with no clear D. With 1 base removed from V and 2 bases from J, the gap between germline ends came to 3 bases. The germline V gene has CDR1 SGHTA and CDR2 FQGNSA. CDR3 size: 13 residues.

The V gene is TRBV15, the J gene TRBJ2-1; the match to TRBD2 covers 13 bases. J gave up 9 bases and V 1 base, and 9 bases lay outside the gene matches. The CDR3 spans 17 residues. CDR1 is LNHNV, CDR2 YYDKDF, per germline (reference sequence). CDR3 loop: CATSRAATSGRVCEQFF. The CDR3 DNA is TGTGCCACCAGCAGAGCCGCTACTAGCGGGAGGGTATGTGAGCAGTTCTTC.

The chain has TRBV15 and TRBJ2-6; weak D call: TRBD2 (5 bases). The CDR3 spans 15 residues. Trimming removed 3 bases at V and 0 bases at J, with 6 bases between. The germline V gene encodes CDR1 LNHNV and CDR2 YYDKDF (reference sequence). CDR3 DNA sequence: TGTGCCACCAGCAGCGGAGGCTCTGGGGCCAACGTCCTGACTTTC. Residues: CATSSGGSGANVLTF.

The genes are TRBV9 and TRBJ2-7, with 7 bases aligning to TRBD2. V was pared by 1 base and J by 7 bases, with 11 bases of the junction left unmatched. CDR3 length equals 15 residues. Germline V gene sequence: CDR1 SGDLS, CDR2 YYNGEE. CDR3 in DNA: TGTGCCAGCAGCGTATCGTCTAGCGGTCTGGGGGAGCAGTACTTC. Its translation is CASSVSSSGLGEQYF.

CDR3 in amino acids: CASSDREDQPQHF. The CDR3 DNA sequence: TGTGCCAGCTCGGACAGGGAGGATCAGCCCCAGCATTTT. The chain uses TRBV6-4 and TRBJ1-5; TRBD1 matches at 8 bases. The CDR3 spans 13 residues. Germline CDR1 is MRHNA and CDR2 is SNTAGT. The J segment lost 5 bases and the V segment lost 8 bases, leaving 5 bases of the junction unmatched.

This clone appeared once. This chain connects TRBV28 to TRBJ2-7; 8 bases agree with TRBD2. The CDR3 is 13 residues long. Germline loops: CDR1 MDHEN, CDR2 SYDVKM. The V gene end was trimmed by 10 bases and the J gene end by 7 bases; junction bases not matched to a gene: 12. This CDR3 is CATRGLDFREQYF. The CDR3 region has the DNA TGTGCCACCCGGGGACTAGACTTTAGGGAGCAGTACTTC.

V and J are TRBV7-6 and TRBJ1-4, with 7 bases matching TRBD1. The CDR3 is made up of 15 amino acids. CDR1 is SGHVS and CDR2 is FNYEAQ in the germline V gene. J gave up 7 bases and V 4 bases, and 9 bases lay outside the gene matches. CDR3 in amino acids: CASSYQTGWGEKLFF. The CDR3 DNA reads as TGTGCCAGCAGCTACCAGACAGGGTGGGGTGAAAAACTGTTTTTT. Complete variable domain (other parts from reference TRBV7-6 and TRBJ1-4): GAGVSQSPRYKVTKRGQDVALRCDPISGHVSLYWYRQALGQGPEFLTYFNYEAQQDKSGLPNDRFSAERPEGSISTLTIQRTEQRDSAMYRCASSYQTGWGEKLFFGSGTQLSVL.

V is TRBV12-3 or TRBV12-4 and J is TRBJ1-2; D is ambiguous. The V and J ends lost 3 bases and 7 bases respectively, with 9 bases between them. This CDR3 is 12 amino acids long. CDR3 in DNA: TGTGCCAGCAGTTTCGCAGTCCCTGGCTACACCTTC. It codes for CASSFAVPGYTF.

The V gene is TRBV6-5, the J gene TRBJ1-5, with 8 bases identical to TRBD1. V was clipped by 8 bases and J by 4 bases; unmatched bases: 4. Per the germline V gene, CDR1 is MNHEY and CDR2 is SVGAGI. The CDR3 runs 13 residues. The CDR3 loop reads CASGTGGNQPQHF. The CDR3 bases are TGTGCCAGCGGCACAGGGGGTAATCAGCCCCAGCATTTT.

The rearrangement uses TRBV6-5 and TRBJ1-3, with 8 bases lining up with TRBD1. The CDR3 runs to 14 residues. Per germline, CDR1 MNHEY and CDR2 SVGAGI. V was pared by 6 bases and J by 4 bases, with 5 bases of the junction left unmatched. CDR3 nucleotide sequence: TGTGCCAGCAGCTCGACAGGGGTAGGAAACACCATATATTTT. It is translated as CASSSTGVGNTIYF.

This chain connects TRBV13 to TRBJ2-1, with D possibly matching TRBD1 (5 bases). Trimming cost V 2 bases and J 7 bases, with 18 bases left between them. The CDR3 consists of 16 residues. From germline, CDR1 is PRHDT and CDR2 FYEKMQ (reference sequence). The CDR3 sequence: CASSLRSEPAGNEQFF. The CDR3 bases are TGTGCCAGCAGCTTAAGATCGGAGCCGGCAGGGAATGAGCAGTTCTTC.

This chain connects TRBV4-2 to TRBJ2-7, with 7 bases identical to TRBD2. After removal of 0 bases from V and 2 bases from J, the junction contained 7 bases not matched to a gene. This CDR3 has 16 amino acids. CDR1 is LGHNA and CDR2 is YNFKEQ in the germline V gene. The CDR3 sequence is CASSQERREGTYEQYF. As DNA, the CDR3 is TGTGCCAGCAGCCAAGAAAGGAGGGAGGGGACCTACGAGCAGTACTTC.

The chain combines TRBV28 with TRBJ1-1; D ambiguous. Germline lookup yields CDR1 MDHEN and CDR2 SYDVKM. The ends were cut back, 8 bases at V and 3 bases at J, with 7 bases in the middle. This CDR3 is built from 11 residues. CDR3 sequence (DNA): TGTGCCAGCGGCTCCTACACTGAAGCTTTCTTT. Protein sequence: CASGSYTEAFF.

V and J are TRBV5-1 and TRBJ2-1, with 11 bases fitting TRBD2. Germline V gene data show CDR1 as SGHRS and CDR2 as YFSETQ. The CDR3 covers 17 residues. V trimming: 2 bases; J trimming: 4 bases; junction bases outside the gene matches: 8. The CDR3 nucleotides are TGCGCCAGCAGCTTTAGACTAGCGGGGAATAATTACAATGAGCAGTTCTTC. Its protein product is CASSFRLAGNNYNEQFF. Filled out from reference TRBV5-1 and TRBJ2-1, the complete variable domain reads KAGVTQTPRYLIKTRGQQVTLSCSPISGHRSVSWYQQTPGQGLQFLFEYFSETQRNKGNFPGRFSGRQFSNSRSEMNVSTLELGDSALYLCASSFRLAGNNYNEQFFGPGTRLTVL.

The chain links TRBV25-1 to TRBJ2-7; D is perhaps TRBD2 (6 bases). Trimming took 3 bases from V and 1 from J, leaving 13 bases between them. Germline loops: CDR1 MGHDK, CDR2 SYGVNS. The CDR3 runs to 15 residues. The CDR3 reads CASSDPGGASYEQYF. The CDR3 DNA reads as TGTGCCAGCAGTGATCCTGGCGGGGCTTCCTACGAGCAGTACTTC.

The chain carries TRBV9 and TRBJ2-7, with 9 bases that match TRBD1. This CDR3 comprises 15 residues. Germline loops: CDR1 SGDLS, CDR2 YYNGEE. V trimming: 0 bases; J trimming: 5 bases; junction bases outside the gene matches: 6. The CDR3 reads CASSVGTGDVDEQYF. The CDR3 DNA reads TGTGCCAGCAGCGTAGGGACAGGGGATGTCGACGAGCAGTACTTC.

Note on this clone: Other nucleotide sequences from this sample produce the same CDR3. J is TRBJ1-6 and V is TRBV7-9, with TRBD1 matching 10 bases. Losses at the gene ends were 5 bases for V and 7 bases for J; bases not matched to a gene: 5. The CDR3 has 15 amino acids. Germline V CDR1 and CDR2: SEHNR, FQNEAQ (reference sequence). The CDR3: CASSLGTGVNSPLHF. For the CDR3, the DNA is TGTGCCAGCAGCCTGGGGACAGGGGTGAATTCACCCCTCCACTTT.